This T cell receptor beta chain is drawn from a study of T-cell memory formation after mild COVID-19. Study at large: Clusters of TCRs were largely donor specific.

This clonotype was seen at least ten times. TCRdb redid the calling of the 5' RACE reads with MiXCR, one entry per CDR3 protein. The table lists under 300,000 distinct CDR3 sequences, 8% to 9% of them singletons. Sequenced input: PBMCs or a T cell subset sorted from them (not recorded which). The clonotype was recovered from a man between 18 and 35 years old who had mild COVID-19 (a few samples of this study predate the infection). Cell type and time point are not known.

The CDR3 nucleotides read TGTGCCAGCAGCTTATCTGGGGGTCGGGAGACCCAGTACTTC. This encodes CASSLSGGRETQYF. The chain combines TRBV7-8 with TRBJ2-5; D assignment may be TRBD1 or TRBD2 (5 bases each). Germline CDR1 SGHVS, CDR2 FQNEAQ. This CDR3 comprises 14 residues. Trimming cost V 2 bases and J 5 bases, with 12 bases left between them.